One T cell receptor (beta chain) is described in this entry. This entry belongs to a study of blood T cell repertoires in COVID-19. Which cohort a participant joined came from the clinical history participants gave. Exposed volunteers were people who met a COVID-19 case within 2 weeks before study entry. The table came from immunoSEQ multiplex PCR; TCRdb's copy has only in-frame clones and leaves some out. The sample includes roughly 250,000 clones, 85% to 90% of them seen just once. The V end was cut by 6 bases, the J end by 1 base, with 9 bases between. CDR3 length equals 13 residues. Germline V gene sequence: CDR1 MNHEY, CDR2 SMNVEV (reference sequence).

Specimen: PBMCs or T cells enriched from blood (not recorded which). This sequence was found in a man aged 50-60 years who had been exposed to COVID-19. This sequence joins TRBV27 and TRBJ1-1; perhaps TRBD1 as D (6 bases). This chain's CDR3 is CASRLQGNTEAFF. The CDR3 DNA reads TGTGCCAGCAGGCTACAGGGGAACACTGAAGCTTTCTTT.